Listed below are T cell receptor beta chains from one sample, sequenced in a study of T-cell memory formation after mild COVID-19. TCRdb reanalysed the 5' RACE reads using MiXCR and keeps one entry per CDR3 protein. In the table there are hundreds of thousands of distinct CDR3 sequences, just over 20% of which are singletons. Sequencing was performed on PBMCs or a T cell subset sorted from them (not recorded which). Source of these receptors: an adult woman who had mild COVID-19 (a few samples of this study predate the infection). Cell type and time point are not known. CDR3s include the opening cysteine and the closing phenylalanine or tryptophan. A D gene is named only where the DNA matches it firmly. Some rows have no size entry. The others give once, few or many, or a class for an expanded clone.

D: -
size: -
V: TRBV6-6
J: TRBJ2-7
DNA: TGTGCCAGCAGTAGGACGGAGGGGGGGAAGCAGTACTTC
CDR3: CASSRTEGGKQYF

D: TRBD2
size: -
V: TRBV4-3
J: TRBJ2-2
DNA: TGCGCCAGCAGCCCAGGACTAGCGGGAGGGGTTCCCGGGGAGCTGTTTTTT
CDR3: CASSPGLAGGVPGELFF

D: -
size: -
V: TRBV2
J: TRBJ2-2
DNA: TGTGCCAGCAGTGAATCCGGGTCCCCTACCGGGGAGCTGTTTTTT
CDR3: CASSESGSPTGELFF

D: TRBD2
size: -
V: TRBV12-3/TRBV12-4
J: TRBJ2-5
DNA: TGTGCCAGCAGCCCAGGACTAGCGGGCCTTCGGGGGGAGACCCAGTACTTC
CDR3: CASSPGLAGLRGETQYF

D: TRBD1
size: -
V: TRBV7-6
J: TRBJ2-5
DNA: TGTGCCAGCAGCTTACAGGCCAGGGGGCAAGAGACCCAGTACTTC
CDR3: CASSLQARGQETQYF

D: -
size: few
V: TRBV19
J: TRBJ2-7
DNA: TGTGCCAGTAGTCTTTTCCGGGACGGGACGTACTTC
CDR3: CASSLFRDGTYF

D: -
size: -
V: TRBV5-1
J: TRBJ1-2
DNA: TGCGCCAGCAGCTTGGGACAGGCAACTAACTATGGCTACACCTTC
CDR3: CASSLGQATNYGYTF

D: -
size: -
V: TRBV21-1
J: TRBJ2-5
DNA: TGTGCCAGGGGCCCCAGGGAAGAGACCCAGTACTTC
CDR3: CARGPREETQYF

D: -
size: few
V: TRBV12-3/TRBV12-4
J: TRBJ1-2
DNA: TGTGCCAGCAACCAAGCTGGACAGTATGTTGGCTACACCTTC
CDR3: CASNQAGQYVGYTF

D: -
size: few
V: TRBV12-3/TRBV12-4
J: TRBJ1-5
DNA: TGTGCCAGCAGTTGGGGGGACCCCTATCAGCCCCAGCATTTT
CDR3: CASSWGDPYQPQHF

D: TRBD1
size: few
V: TRBV24-1
J: TRBJ2-5
DNA: TGTGCCACCAGTGAAATGACAGGGAAGGGAGAGACCCAGTACTTC
CDR3: CATSEMTGKGETQYF

D: -
size: many
V: TRBV7-9
J: TRBJ2-3
DNA: TGTGCCAGCAGCTTAGCACGAGATACGCAGTATTTT
CDR3: CASSLARDTQYF

D: TRBD2
size: few
V: TRBV7-6
J: TRBJ2-1
DNA: TGTGCCAGCAGGCCCGGGACTAGCGGCAATGAGCAGTTCTTC
CDR3: CASRPGTSGNEQFF

D: -
size: many
V: TRBV5-1
J: TRBJ1-1
DNA: TGCGCCAGCAGCTCGAACCCGACGGTGAACACTGAAGCTTTCTTT
CDR3: CASSSNPTVNTEAFF

D: TRBD1
size: -
V: TRBV19
J: TRBJ2-3
DNA: TGTGCCACCACCCCGGGACAGGGGGGAGTTTCCAGGGATACGCAGTATTTT
CDR3: CATTPGQGGVSRDTQYF

D: TRBD1
size: -
V: TRBV24-1
J: TRBJ2-2
DNA: TGTGCCACCAGTGATTTTGTACAGGGGTCCGGGGAGCTGTTTTTT
CDR3: CATSDFVQGSGELFF

D: TRBD2
size: once
V: TRBV12-5
J: TRBJ2-1
DNA: TGTGCTAGTGGTTGGGTCTGGGCTAGCGGTTACAATGAGCAGTTCTTC
CDR3: CASGWVWASGYNEQFF

D: -
size: -
V: TRBV2
J: TRBJ2-1
DNA: TGTGCCAGCAGATTGGGGCCTGTAGGCTACAATGAGCAGTTCTTC
CDR3: CASRLGPVGYNEQFF

D: -
size: few
V: TRBV7-6
J: TRBJ2-2
DNA: TGTGCCAGCAGCTTTCAGGGTAGCGGCGGGGAGCTGTTTTTT
CDR3: CASSFQGSGGELFF

D: -
size: -
V: TRBV7-8
J: TRBJ2-2
DNA: TGTGCCAGCAGTGTTCCGACGAACACCGGGGAGCTGTTTTTT
CDR3: CASSVPTNTGELFF

D: -
size: few
V: TRBV9
J: TRBJ2-3
DNA: TGTGCCAGCAACCGCGGCGCGCGGGGTACAGATACGCAGTATTTT
CDR3: CASNRGARGTDTQYF

D: TRBD1
size: -
V: TRBV24-1
J: TRBJ2-2
DNA: TGTGCCACCAGACCGGGACAGGGGGCGCCCGGGGAGCTGTTTTTT
CDR3: CATRPGQGAPGELFF

D: -
size: -
V: TRBV12-3/TRBV12-4
J: TRBJ1-6
DNA: TGTGCCAGCAGTTTCGCGGGACGTAATAATTCACCCCTCCACTTT
CDR3: CASSFAGRNNSPLHF

D: TRBD1
size: few
V: TRBV5-1
J: TRBJ2-7
DNA: TGCGCCAGCACCCCATGGGACAGCTCCTACGAGCAGTACTTC
CDR3: CASTPWDSSYEQYF

D: TRBD2
size: few
V: TRBV6-2/TRBV6-3
J: TRBJ2-7
DNA: TGTGCCAGCAGTGATCCGGGACTAGTTCCCCACGAGCAGTACTTC
CDR3: CASSDPGLVPHEQYF